This T cell receptor beta chain is drawn from a study of regulatory T cells in long-lasting Graves disease. Whole-study results and caveats: Study of thyroid tissue was not done, with only peripheral blood studied.

Per the germline V gene, CDR1 is SNHLY and CDR2 is FYNNEI. Trimming removed 4 bases from V and 0 bases from J, with 10 bases in between. The CDR3 contains 15 residues. As for time point: newly diagnosed GD, antithyroid drugs for less than 3 months. The TCR library was made from RNA extracted from PBMCs. HTBI primers from iRepertoire and Arm-PCR of CDR3 regions yielded the TCR beta libraries. TCRdb itself ran the multiplex PCR reads through MiXCR, one entry per CDR3 protein. The data show some 560,000 distinct CDR3 sequences, around 15% seen once. The sample holds many counts of this clonotype. Its cognate antigen is unknown. Another study also made use of these data, one on T cells in Graves' hyperthyroidism and ophthalmopathy. From that study: The TCR CDR3 was amplified in a first-round RT-PCR using the HTBI primer set. Ophthalmopathy was identified by the model a median approximately 6.9 months ahead of onset.

The sample consisted of peripheral blood mononuclear cells (PBMCs), taken at new diagnosis, from a patient treated with antithyroid drugs. The origin of this receptor is a woman aged 40 to 65 with Graves disease. V is TRBV2 and J is TRBJ1-3, with a possible D match to TRBD1 (5 bases). The CDR3 coding sequence is TGTGCCAGCAGTGTTGAGGGGAACTCTGGAAACACCATATATTTT. It translates to CASSVEGNSGNTIYF.